The 15 T cell receptor beta chains presented below share a single source sample, sequenced in a study of Graves' ophthalmopathy and Graves' hyperthyroidism (dated 2018 in TCRdb). TCRdb lists the instrument as Illumina HiSeq 2000. For repertoire sequencing, the TCR beta CDR3 regions were amplified from RNA transcripts. The first round was an RT-PCR using HTBI primers with the Qiagen OneStep RT-PCR kit, and this first round was followed by a second-round multiplex PCR, then size selection and purification. TCRdb reran the public reads through fastp at Q25 and MiXCR, keeping productive beta chains. Rows with one shared CDR3 protein collapse into an entry with the most common genes and DNA. Within this sample are hundreds of thousands of distinct CDR3 sequences, with roughly 20% of them counted one time only. The ten largest clonotypes hold more than 5.5% of the sample. The sample taken for sequencing was peripheral blood. The receptors come from a woman aged 18-29 years with stable Graves' hyperthyroidism. Some clones in this sample may be carry-over from other donors' samples. Donor details come from another sample of the same person, matched by shared clones.

This clonotype was picked up many times. V usage is TRBV12-3 or TRBV12-4 and J usage is TRBJ1-6; tentatively, D is TRBD1 (5 bases). Trimming took 7 bases from V and 7 from J, leaving 20 bases between them. The CDR3 spans 16 residues. CDR3 coding DNA: TGTGCCAGCACCCTCGGCCCGGGGGACGGGAATTCACCCCTCCACTTT. Its protein is CASTLGPGDGNSPLHF.

This clonotype was counted at least ten times. The rearrangement links TRBV7-2 to TRBJ2-5, with 7 bases lining up with TRBD1. Losses at the gene ends were 1 base for V and 0 bases for J; bases not matched to a gene: 5. The CDR3 spans 16 residues. In germline, CDR1 is SGHTA, CDR2 FQGNSA. The CDR3 DNA follows: TGTGCCAGCAGCTTAGTGAGGGGGCTGAACCAAGAGACCCAGTACTTC. This codes for CASSLVRGLNQETQYF.

This clonotype was counted many times. V usage is TRBV6-4 and J usage is TRBJ2-7; D ambiguous. This CDR3 has 17 amino acids. CDR1 and CDR2 (germline): MRHNA, SNTAGT. The V end was cut by 5 bases, the J end by 0 bases, with 20 bases between. The CDR3 region is CASSPLLRRASSYEQYF. CDR3 bases: TGTGCCAGCAGTCCTCTATTAAGACGGGCGAGCTCCTACGAGCAGTACTTC.

This clonotype was observed many times. The V and J genes are TRBV28 and TRBJ2-5, with D unclear. This CDR3 is 14 amino acids long. The V end lost 4 bases, the J end lost 0 bases, and 9 bases lay between the germline ends. Germline assignment: CDR1 MDHEN and CDR2 SYDVKM. The CDR3 nucleotides read TGTGCCAGCAGTTCAGCAGAGTACCAAGAGACCCAGTACTTC. Its translation is CASSSAEYQETQYF. The variable domain in full, with the rest retrieved from reference TRBV28 and TRBJ2-5, is DVKVTQSSRYLVKRTGEKVFLECVQDMDHENMFWYRQDPGLGLRLIYFSYDVKMKEKGDIPEGYSVSREKKERFSLILESASTNQTSMYLCASSSAEYQETQYFGPGTRLLVL.

This clonotype was observed once. This chain connects TRBV28 to TRBJ2-5, with D tentatively TRBD1 (6 bases). The CDR3 is made up of 15 amino acids. V was cut by 3 bases and J by 7 bases, with 18 bases left in between. In germline, CDR1 is MDHEN, CDR2 SYDVKM. This chain's CDR3 is CASSFDRLARGTQYF. The CDR3 DNA is TGTGCCAGCAGTTTTGACAGGTTGGCCCGGGGGACCCAGTACTTC.

There are many counts of this clonotype. The rearrangement links TRBV10-3 to TRBJ2-7, with 7 bases fitting TRBD2. Germline trimming cut 3 bases from V and 4 bases from J; bases unmatched to any gene: 9. The CDR3 has 15 amino acids. Germline-derived CDR1 and CDR2 are ENHRY and SYGVKD. The CDR3 bases are TGTGCCATCAGTGATGAGAATAGGGAGGGTTACGAGCAGTACTTC. Translating gives CAISDENREGYEQYF.

DNA for the CDR3: TGTGCCAGCAGTTCCAGGGGATTGGGTAACTACGAGCAGTACTTC. This encodes CASSSRGLGNYEQYF. V is TRBV12-3 or TRBV12-4 and J is TRBJ2-7; a possible D gene is TRBD1 (6 bases). The CDR3 runs 15 residues. V shed 4 bases and J shed 3 bases, with 16 bases lying between them.

This clonotype has at least ten counts. The CDR3 bases are TGCAGTGCTAGGGGGGAGGCGAACACCGGGGAGCTGTTTTTT. It codes for CSARGEANTGELFF. The rearrangement uses TRBV20-1 and TRBJ2-2, with D tentatively TRBD2 (6 bases). Germline CDR1 and CDR2: DFQATT and SNEGSKA (reference sequence). Trimming left V 3 bases short and J 0 bases short, with 8 bases between. The CDR3 spans 14 residues.

A remark on this clonotype: Sequence at one end of the junction differs from germline and may be a read error. The chain recombines TRBV6-1 with TRBJ2-7; TRBD1 agrees at 8 bases. The V gene's germline CDR1 is MNHNS and CDR2 SASEGT. The CDR3 has 14 residues. The CDR3 here is CASSPGTGGYGQYF. The CDR3 DNA follows: TGTGCCAGCAGTCCCGGGACAGGAGGGTACGGGCAGTACTTC.

This clonotype appeared a few times. The chain links TRBV20-1 to TRBJ1-5; TRBD1 matches 7 bases. The CDR3 runs to 11 residues. The germline V gene encodes CDR1 DFQATT and CDR2 SNEGSKA (reference sequence). With V trimmed by 6 bases and J by 10 bases, 6 bases remained unmatched. In DNA, the CDR3 is TGCAGTGCACTAAGGGGGCTACCCCAGCATTTT. Protein: CSALRGLPQHF.

Ten or more counts support this clonotype. The chain has TRBV29-1 and TRBJ1-2; 7 bases align to TRBD1. The CDR3 extends over 13 amino acids. Germline CDR1 is SQVTM and CDR2 is ANQGSEA. Trimming at V came to 7 bases and at J to 4 bases, leaving 9 bases not matched to a gene. In nucleotides, the CDR3 is TGCAGCGCCTCAACAGGGGCGGGCTATGGCTACACCTTC. Translation: CSASTGAGYGYTF.

The chain employs TRBV20-1 and TRBJ1-3, with D tentatively TRBD1 (6 bases). Trimming cost V 6 bases and J 4 bases, with 13 bases left between them. Germline CDR1 DFQATT, CDR2 SNEGSKA (reference sequence). The CDR3 is 13 residues long. For the CDR3, the DNA is TGCAGTGCCCCAGACAGGATCGGAAACACCATATATTTT. This translates into CSAPDRIGNTIYF.

This clonotype was picked up many times. The chain has TRBV19 and TRBJ1-5; D unclear. Germline loops: CDR1 LNHDA, CDR2 SQIVND (reference sequence). This CDR3 is built from 15 residues. The V gene lost 0 bases and the J gene lost 2 bases, with 8 bases spanning the gap. The CDR3 region is CASSIEGFGNQPQHF. In nucleotides, the CDR3 is TGTGCCAGTAGTATAGAAGGGTTTGGCAATCAGCCCCAGCATTTT.

This clonotype has ten or more counts. V usage is TRBV27 and J usage is TRBJ2-7; 10 bases line up with TRBD1. This CDR3 is 14 amino acids long. CDR1 and CDR2 from the germline V gene are MNHEY and SMNVEV (reference sequence). V shed 6 bases, J shed 3 bases, and the junction held 5 bases outside the gene matches. CDR3 nucleotide sequence: TGTGCCAGCAGGCAAGACAGGGGGCTCTACGAGCAGTACTTC. Protein product: CASRQDRGLYEQYF.

The DNA of the CDR3 is TGTGCCAGCACACATGCCAGGGGCCCAGGGCCCCAGCATTTT. Translation gives CASTHARGPGPQHF. The chain carries TRBV28 and TRBJ1-5, with a weak D call TRBD1 (6 bases). The CDR3 runs 14 residues. Germline lookup yields CDR1 MDHEN and CDR2 SYDVKM. Trimming left V 7 bases short and J 9 bases short, with 19 bases between.